By sample fraction, the clone carrying this T cell receptor beta chain is medium-sized. Rearranged V-D-J TRB sequences were amplified with a mixed TRB-A/B primer pool. TCRdb passed the multiplex PCR reads through MiXCR, listing each CDR3 protein once. The sample includes some 4,300 distinct CDR3 sequences, around 25% of them seen just once. Peripheral blood genomic DNA, not sorted cells or RNA, was the template. These data are taken from a study of T cell repertoires in aging, cancer and after chemotherapy. As for the study in general: Donors were grouped into six age bands spanning 30 or younger through 70 or older.

Trimming took 0 bases from V and 5 from J; bases not matched to a gene: 6. The length of the CDR3 is 16 residues. Germline V lookup: CDR1 LNHNV, CDR2 YYDKDF (reference sequence). The V gene is TRBV15, the J gene TRBJ2-2, with 7 bases that match TRBD2. The clonotype was recovered from a human donor with a solid tumor. The sequenced sample consisted of blood. In nucleotides, the CDR3 is TGTGCCACCAGCAGAGAGGTAGCGGGTGGTACCGGGGAGCTGTTTTTT. This gives the protein CATSREVAGGTGELFF.